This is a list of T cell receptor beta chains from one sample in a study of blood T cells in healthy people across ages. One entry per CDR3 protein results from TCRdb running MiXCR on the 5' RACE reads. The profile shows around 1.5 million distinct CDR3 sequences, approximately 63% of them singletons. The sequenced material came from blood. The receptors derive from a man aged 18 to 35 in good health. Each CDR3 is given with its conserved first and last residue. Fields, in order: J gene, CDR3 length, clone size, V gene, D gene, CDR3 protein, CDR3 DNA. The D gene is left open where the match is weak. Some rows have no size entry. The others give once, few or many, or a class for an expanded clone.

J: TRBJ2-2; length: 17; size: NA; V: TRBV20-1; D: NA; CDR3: CSARDHQGLRNTGELFF; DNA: TGCAGTGCTAGAGATCATCAGGGGTTGAGAAACACCGGGGAGCTGTTTTTT
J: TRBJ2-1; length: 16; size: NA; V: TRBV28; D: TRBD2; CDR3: CASTNPRLAGRNEQFF; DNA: TGTGCCAGCACCAATCCCAGACTAGCGGGACGCAATGAGCAGTTCTTC
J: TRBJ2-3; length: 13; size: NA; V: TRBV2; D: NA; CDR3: CASSEFPTDTQYF; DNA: TGTGCCAGCAGTGAGTTCCCCACAGATACGCAGTATTTT
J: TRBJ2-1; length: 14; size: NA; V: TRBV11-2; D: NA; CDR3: CASSLGTGLDEQFF; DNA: TGTGCCAGCAGCTTAGGAACTGGGCTGGATGAGCAGTTCTTC
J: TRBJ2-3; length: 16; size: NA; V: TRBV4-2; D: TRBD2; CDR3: CASSHAVAGETDTQYF; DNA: TGTGCCAGCAGCCACGCAGTAGCGGGGGAGACAGATACGCAGTATTTT
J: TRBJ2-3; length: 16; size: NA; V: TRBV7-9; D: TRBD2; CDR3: CASSPSAGEPTDTQYF; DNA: TGTGCCAGCAGCCCTTCCGCGGGGGAACCCACAGATACGCAGTATTTT
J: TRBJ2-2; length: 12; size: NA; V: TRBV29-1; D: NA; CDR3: CSGNGHAGELFF; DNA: TGCAGCGGAAATGGGCATGCCGGGGAGCTGTTTTTT
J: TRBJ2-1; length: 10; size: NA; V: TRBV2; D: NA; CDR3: CASGTGEQFF; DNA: TGTGCCAGCGGTACTGGTGAGCAGTTCTTC
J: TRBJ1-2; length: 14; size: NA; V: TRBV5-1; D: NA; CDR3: CASSLVLRDYGYTF; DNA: TGCGCCAGCAGCTTGGTACTTAGGGACTATGGCTACACCTTC
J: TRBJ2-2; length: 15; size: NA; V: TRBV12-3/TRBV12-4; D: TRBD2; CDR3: CASSLRGRADGELFF; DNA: TGTGCCAGCAGTTTAAGAGGGAGGGCGGACGGGGAGCTGTTTTTT
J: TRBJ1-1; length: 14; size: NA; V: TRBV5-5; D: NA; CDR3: CASILRVRNTEAFF; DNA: TGTGCCAGCATTTTGCGGGTAAGGAACACTGAAGCTTTCTTT
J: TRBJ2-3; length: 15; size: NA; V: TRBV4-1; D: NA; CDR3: CASSHEGSGTDTQYF; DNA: TGCGCCAGCAGCCATGAGGGTTCAGGCACAGATACGCAGTATTTT
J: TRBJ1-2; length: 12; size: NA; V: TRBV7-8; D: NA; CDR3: CASSSKDYGYTF; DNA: TGTGCCAGCAGCTCGAAGGACTATGGCTACACCTTC
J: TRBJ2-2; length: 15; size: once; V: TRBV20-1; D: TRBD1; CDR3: CSATIQGAYTGELFF; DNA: TGCAGTGCAACCATACAGGGGGCATACACCGGGGAGCTGTTTTTT
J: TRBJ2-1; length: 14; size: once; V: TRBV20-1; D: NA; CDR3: CSARGRPSYNEQFF; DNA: TGCAGTGCGAGGGGGAGGCCCTCCTACAATGAGCAGTTCTTC
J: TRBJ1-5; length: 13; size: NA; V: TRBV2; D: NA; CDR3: CASSEQGFQPQHF; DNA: TGTGCCAGCAGTGAGCAGGGTTTTCAGCCCCAGCATTTT
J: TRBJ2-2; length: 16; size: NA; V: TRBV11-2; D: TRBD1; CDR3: CASSSPGQGITGELFF; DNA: TGTGCCAGCAGCTCACCGGGACAGGGTATTACCGGGGAGCTGTTTTTT
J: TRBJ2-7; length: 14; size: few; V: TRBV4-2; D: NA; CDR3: CASSQDSGRYEQYF; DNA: TGTGCCAGCAGCCAAGATTCGGGTCGCTACGAGCAGTACTTC
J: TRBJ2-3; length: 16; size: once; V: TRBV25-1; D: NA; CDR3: CASSDGWGRDTDTQYF; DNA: TGTGCCAGCAGTGATGGTTGGGGCAGAGACACAGATACGCAGTATTTT
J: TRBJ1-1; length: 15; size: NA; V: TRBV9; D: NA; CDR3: CASSPITDGGTEAFF; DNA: TGTGCCAGCAGCCCTATCACCGACGGAGGGACTGAAGCTTTCTTT
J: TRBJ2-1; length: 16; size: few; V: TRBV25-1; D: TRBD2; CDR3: CASSEYGGEGHNEQFF; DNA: TGTGCCAGCAGTGAATATGGGGGGGAGGGCCACAATGAGCAGTTCTTC
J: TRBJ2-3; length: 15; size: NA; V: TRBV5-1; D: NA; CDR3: CASSLTGEGADTQYF; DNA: TGCGCCAGCAGCTTGACGGGAGAAGGTGCAGATACGCAGTATTTT
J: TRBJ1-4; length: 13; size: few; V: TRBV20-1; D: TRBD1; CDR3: CSARTGLDEKLFF; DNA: TGCAGTGCAAGGACAGGGTTGGATGAAAAACTGTTTTTT
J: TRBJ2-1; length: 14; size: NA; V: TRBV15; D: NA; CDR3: CATSRSPYNNEQFF; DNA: TGTGCCACCAGCAGATCCCCTTATAACAATGAGCAGTTCTTC
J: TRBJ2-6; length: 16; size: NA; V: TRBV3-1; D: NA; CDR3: CASSQDVLSGANALTF; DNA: TGTGCCAGCAGCCAAGACGTGCTCTCTGGGGCCAACGCCCTGACTTTC
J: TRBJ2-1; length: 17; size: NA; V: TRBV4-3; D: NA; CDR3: CASSQDSPGGYAHEQFF; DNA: TGCGCCAGCAGCCAAGATAGTCCGGGGGGCTACGCGCATGAGCAGTTCTTC
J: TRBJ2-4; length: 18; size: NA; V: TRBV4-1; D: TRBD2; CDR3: CASSQDFLGTSRRYIQYF; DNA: TGCGCCAGCAGCCAAGATTTTTTAGGGACTAGCAGGAGGTACATTCAGTACTTC
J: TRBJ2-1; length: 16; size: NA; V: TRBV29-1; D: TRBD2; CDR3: CSVEDLGEGLLDEQFF; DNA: TGCAGCGTTGAAGATTTGGGGGAGGGCCTTCTGGATGAGCAGTTCTTC
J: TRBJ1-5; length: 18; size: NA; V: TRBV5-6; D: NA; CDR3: CASSLGGAPTPSNQPQHF; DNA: TGTGCCAGCAGCTTGGGGGGAGCCCCGACGCCGAGCAATCAGCCCCAGCATTTT
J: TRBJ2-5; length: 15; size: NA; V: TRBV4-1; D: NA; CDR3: CASSPRVPYQETQYF; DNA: TGCGCCAGCAGCCCCCGGGTACCGTACCAAGAGACCCAGTACTTC
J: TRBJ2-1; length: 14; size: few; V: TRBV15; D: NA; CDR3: CATTRDKNYNEQFF; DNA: TGTGCCACCACCCGGGACAAAAACTACAATGAGCAGTTCTTC
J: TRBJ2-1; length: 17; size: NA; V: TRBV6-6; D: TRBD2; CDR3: CASSHLGTSGSYNEQFF; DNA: TGTGCCAGCAGCCACCTAGGGACTAGCGGCTCCTACAATGAGCAGTTCTTC
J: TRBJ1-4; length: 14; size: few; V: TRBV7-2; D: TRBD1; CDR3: CASSSQGEFEKLFF; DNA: TGTGCCAGTAGCTCACAGGGGGAGTTTGAAAAACTGTTTTTT
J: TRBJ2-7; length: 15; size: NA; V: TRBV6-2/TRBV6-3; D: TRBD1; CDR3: CASSFGGTGFYEQYF; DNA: TGTGCCAGCAGTTTTGGCGGGACAGGGTTCTACGAGCAGTACTTC
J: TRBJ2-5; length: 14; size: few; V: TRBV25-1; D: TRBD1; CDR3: CASSGGQGKETQYF; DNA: TGTGCCAGCAGTGGGGGACAGGGGAAAGAGACCCAGTACTTC
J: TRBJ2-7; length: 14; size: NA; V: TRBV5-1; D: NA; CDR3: CASSLNDGAYEQYF; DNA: TGCGCCAGCAGCTTGAATGACGGGGCCTACGAGCAGTACTTC
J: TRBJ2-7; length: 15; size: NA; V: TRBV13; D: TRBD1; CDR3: CASSAGQGRSYEQYF; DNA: TGTGCCAGCAGCGCCGGACAGGGACGCTCCTACGAGCAGTACTTC
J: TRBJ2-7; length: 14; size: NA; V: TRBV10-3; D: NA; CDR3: CAIENPGARYEQYF; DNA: TGTGCCATCGAGAACCCCGGGGCCCGCTACGAGCAGTACTTC
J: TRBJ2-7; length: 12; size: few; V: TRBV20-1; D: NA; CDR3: CSASPPSYEQYF; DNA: TGCAGTGCTAGCCCCCCGTCCTACGAGCAGTACTTC
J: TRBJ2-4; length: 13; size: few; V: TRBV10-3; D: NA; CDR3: CAISDRRGNEQYF; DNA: TGTGCCATCAGTGATAGAAGGGGGAATGAGCAGTACTTC
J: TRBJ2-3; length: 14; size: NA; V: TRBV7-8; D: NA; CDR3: CASSLWDPRDTQYF; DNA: TGTGCCAGCAGCTTATGGGACCCGCGGGATACGCAGTATTTT
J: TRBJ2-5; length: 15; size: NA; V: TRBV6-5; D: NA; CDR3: CASTPLGSGAETQYF; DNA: TGTGCCAGCACCCCCTTGGGCAGCGGTGCGGAGACCCAGTACTTC
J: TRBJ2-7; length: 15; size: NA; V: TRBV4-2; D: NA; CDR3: CASRQGGTSRYEQYF; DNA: TGTGCCAGCAGGCAGGGGGGGACGTCAAGATACGAGCAGTACTTC
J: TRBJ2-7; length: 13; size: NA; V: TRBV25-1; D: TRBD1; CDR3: CAISPGTGDEQYF; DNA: TGTGCCATCAGTCCCGGGACAGGGGACGAGCAGTACTTC
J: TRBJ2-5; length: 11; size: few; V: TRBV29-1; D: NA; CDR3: CSDLVGETQYF; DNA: TGCAGCGACCTAGTAGGGGAGACCCAGTACTTC
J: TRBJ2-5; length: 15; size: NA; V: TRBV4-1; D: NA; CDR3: CASSQVVGGGNEQYF; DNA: TGCGCCAGCAGCCAAGTGGTAGGGGGGGGAAATGAGCAGTACTTC
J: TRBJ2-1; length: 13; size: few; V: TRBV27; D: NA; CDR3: CASSLDWYNEQFF; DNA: TGTGCCAGCAGTTTGGACTGGTACAATGAGCAGTTCTTC
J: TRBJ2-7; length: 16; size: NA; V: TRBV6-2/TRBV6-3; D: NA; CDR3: CASSYGVEPSSYEQYF; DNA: TGTGCCAGCAGTTACGGGGTCGAACCGAGCTCCTACGAGCAGTACTTC
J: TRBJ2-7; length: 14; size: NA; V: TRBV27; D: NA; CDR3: CASKIYRAGYEQYF; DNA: TGTGCCAGCAAGATTTACAGGGCTGGCTACGAGCAGTACTTC
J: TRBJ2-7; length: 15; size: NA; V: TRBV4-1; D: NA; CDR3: CASSQVGRMVYEQYF; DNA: TGCGCCAGCAGCCAAGTGGGCAGAATGGTCTACGAGCAGTACTTC
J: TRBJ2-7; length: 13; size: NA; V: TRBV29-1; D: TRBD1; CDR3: CSVVQGKSYEQYF; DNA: TGCAGCGTTGTACAGGGGAAATCCTACGAGCAGTACTTC
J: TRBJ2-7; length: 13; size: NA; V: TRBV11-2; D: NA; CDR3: CASSLADYYEQYF; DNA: TGTGCCAGCAGCTTAGCTGACTACTACGAGCAGTACTTC
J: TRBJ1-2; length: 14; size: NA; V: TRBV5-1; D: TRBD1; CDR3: CASSGGTGPYGYTF; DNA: TGCGCCAGCAGCGGGGGGACAGGGCCCTATGGCTACACCTTC
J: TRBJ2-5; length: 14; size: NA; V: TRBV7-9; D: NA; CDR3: CASSTEGYQETQYF; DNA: TGTGCCAGCAGCACAGAAGGATACCAAGAGACCCAGTACTTC
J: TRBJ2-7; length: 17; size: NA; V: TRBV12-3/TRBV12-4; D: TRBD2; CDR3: CASSPTGTSGTAYEQYF; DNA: TGTGCCAGCAGCCCCACCGGGACTAGCGGGACAGCCTACGAGCAGTACTTC